These 15 T cell receptor beta chains share one sample of origin, sequenced in a study of HIV-infected patients and healthy controls. No cell fractionation was done, so the repertoire covers all unsorted peripheral blood T cells. cDNA was made from 500 ng RNA using alpha and beta constant primers. Each of the alpha and beta chains got its own library through chain-specific third strand synthesis with indices. From the 5' RACE reads, TCRdb called clonotypes with MiXCR, one entry per CDR3 protein. This table has approximately 11,000 distinct CDR3 sequences, 9.3% appearing once. The material was blood, obtained before antiretroviral therapy. The receptors come from an adult with HIV infection. The donor label of this sample is uncertain.

Ten or more counts support this clonotype. The chain is built from TRBV7-9 and TRBJ1-6, with D tentatively TRBD1 (5 bases). V lost 8 bases, J lost 7 bases, and 9 bases lay in between. This CDR3 has 12 residues. Germline V gene sequence: CDR1 SEHNR, CDR2 FQNEAQ (reference sequence). Here the CDR3 reads CASGAGNSPLHF. The CDR3 region has the DNA TGTGCCAGCGGGGCAGGCAATTCACCCCTCCACTTT. Full variable domain (outside the CDR3, taken from reference TRBV7-9 and TRBJ1-6): DTGVSQNPRHKITKRGQNVTFRCDPISEHNRLYWYRQTLGQGPEFLTYFQNEAQLEKSRLLSDRFSAERPKGSFSTLEIQRTEQGDSAMYLCASGAGNSPLHFGNGTRLTVT.

This clonotype was picked up a small number of times. The chain is built from TRBV7-8 and TRBJ2-3; 13 nucleotides line up with TRBD2. V lost 6 bases and J lost 1; bases outside the gene matches: 16. The germline V gene encodes CDR1 SGHVS and CDR2 FQNEAQ. This CDR3 region has 20 residues. The CDR3 region has the DNA TGTGCCAGCAGTACCCCTGGACTAGCGGGAGTACTAGAGGGCACAGATACGCAGTATTTT. It codes for CASSTPGLAGVLEGTDTQYF.

The table lists this clonotype with many counts. The J gene is TRBJ2-7, the V gene TRBV20-1, with D hard to call. This CDR3 contains 12 residues. V was cut by 3 bases and J by 0 bases, with 6 bases left in between. Germline assignment: CDR1 DFQATT and CDR2 SNEGSKA (reference sequence). CDR3 amino acids: CSASSSSYEQYF. CDR3 coding DNA: TGCAGTGCTAGTTCTAGCTCCTACGAGCAGTACTTC.

This clonotype occurred many times. V is TRBV7-2 and J is TRBJ2-7, with D possibly being TRBD1 (6 bases). Per germline, CDR1 SGHTA and CDR2 FQGNSA. The CDR3 runs 14 residues. V gave up 2 bases and J gave up 2 bases, with 10 bases separating them. The CDR3 DNA follows: TGTGCCAGCAGCTTACGGACAGAGACCTACGAGCAGTACTTC. Translation gives CASSLRTETYEQYF.

This clonotype was counted many times. The chain joins TRBV7-9 to TRBJ2-2, with D unclear. The germline V gene encodes CDR1 SEHNR and CDR2 FQNEAQ (reference sequence). Trimming cost V 7 bases and J 2 bases, with 8 bases left between them. The CDR3 loop spans 13 amino acids. This CDR3 reads CASTDRNTGELFF. CDR3 sequence (DNA): TGTGCCAGCACCGACCGTAACACCGGGGAGCTGTTTTTT.

This clonotype was counted at least ten times. V usage is TRBV2 and J usage is TRBJ1-1; D might be TRBD1 (6 bases). There are 13 residues in the CDR3. The V gene lost 6 bases and the J gene lost 4 bases, with 12 bases spanning the gap. The germline CDR1 and CDR2 sequences are SNHLY and FYNNEI. The CDR3 sequence is CASRETGATEAFF. The CDR3 DNA follows: TGTGCCAGCAGAGAGACAGGAGCCACTGAAGCTTTCTTT.

Many counts were recorded for this clonotype. The gene calls are TRBV3-1 and TRBJ2-5; 9 bases line up with TRBD2. The V and J ends lost 1 base and 3 bases, in that order; junction bases with no gene match: 6. CDR3 length: 16 amino acids. Per germline, CDR1 LGHDT and CDR2 YNNKEL (reference sequence). CDR3 sequence: CASSQGALAGKETQYF. In DNA, the CDR3 is TGTGCCAGCAGCCAAGGGGCCCTAGCGGGAAAAGAGACCCAGTACTTC.

The chain links TRBV6-2 or TRBV6-3 to TRBJ1-1; D not certain. The germline V and J ends were trimmed by 3 bases and 1 base, with 12 bases remaining between them. Germline CDR1 reads MNHEY; CDR2 reads SVGEGT. This CDR3 region has 15 residues. CDR3 nucleotide sequence: TGTGCCAGCAGTTATACTCCTAGCGGGAACACTGAAGCTTTCTTT. The encoded protein is CASSYTPSGNTEAFF.

This clonotype appeared many times. This sequence joins TRBV3-1 and TRBJ2-1; 9 bases match TRBD1. In germline, CDR1 is LGHDT, CDR2 YNNKEL (reference sequence). Trimming cost V 6 bases and J 6 bases; bases outside gene matches: 6. This CDR3 comprises 14 residues. DNA for the CDR3: TGTGCCAGCAGTGGGACAGGGCCCTTCAATGAGCAGTTCTTC. Amino acid sequence: CASSGTGPFNEQFF.

This clonotype is categorized as medium-sized. This chain links TRBV7-9 with TRBJ2-5; D is undetermined. Trimming cost V 1 base and J 4 bases, with 7 bases left between them. This CDR3 contains 13 residues. Germline V lookup: CDR1 SEHNR, CDR2 FQNEAQ (reference sequence). Written as DNA, the CDR3 is TGTGCCAGCAGCTTAGGCAGAGCAGAGACCCAGTACTTC. Translation gives CASSLGRAETQYF. Full variable domain (outside the CDR3, taken from reference TRBV7-9 and TRBJ2-5): DTGVSQNPRHKITKRGQNVTFRCDPISEHNRLYWYRQTLGQGPEFLTYFQNEAQLEKSRLLSDRFSAERPKGSFSTLEIQRTEQGDSAMYLCASSLGRAETQYFGPGTRLLVL.

The chain uses TRBV6-1 and TRBJ1-2, with 7 bases aligning to TRBD1. CDR3 length: 14 residues. J was trimmed by 8 bases and V by 8 bases; bases with no gene match: 14. Germline V lookup: CDR1 MNHNS, CDR2 SASEGT. This CDR3 is CASGRTGLGEGYTF. DNA of the CDR3: TGTGCCAGCGGGCGGACAGGTCTGGGAGAAGGCTACACCTTC.

This clonotype was recorded many times. This chain joins TRBV7-2 and TRBJ2-5; D might be TRBD2 (5 bases). The CDR3 spans 15 residues. CDR1 is SGHTA, CDR2 FQGNSA, per germline. Trimming removed 2 bases at V and 2 bases at J, with 12 bases between. The CDR3 region is CASSLLLREQETQYF. CDR3 DNA sequence: TGTGCCAGCAGCTTACTTCTTCGGGAACAAGAGACCCAGTACTTC.

This sequence joins TRBV6-5 and TRBJ2-3, with TRBD2 as a possible D gene (6 bases). The length of the CDR3 is 13 residues. V was cut by 6 bases and J by 6 bases, with 13 bases left in between. From germline, CDR1 is MNHEY and CDR2 SVGAGI. The CDR3 nucleotides are TGTGCCAGCAGGTCCGGGACTCCGGATACGCAGTATTTT. It translates to CASRSGTPDTQYF.

The gene calls are TRBV5-6 and TRBJ2-7, with a weak D call TRBD2 (5 bases). V lost 6 bases to trimming and J lost 5 bases, with 15 bases between them. The CDR3 consists of 13 residues. The germline CDR1 and CDR2 sequences are SGHDT and YYEEEE. CDR3 sequence reads: CASTRTAGDEQYF. In DNA form, the CDR3 reads TGTGCCAGCACCCGTACGGCCGGGGACGAGCAGTACTTC.

This clonotype was recorded many times. The chain joins TRBV19 to TRBJ1-5; 10 bases map to TRBD1. V was clipped by 8 bases and J by 2 bases; unmatched bases: 3. Per the germline V gene, CDR1 is LNHDA and CDR2 is SQIVND (reference sequence). There are 14 residues in the CDR3. In DNA, the CDR3 is TGTGCCAGTTCCGGACAGGGGGGCAATCAGCCCCAGCATTTT. Translation: CASSGQGGNQPQHF.